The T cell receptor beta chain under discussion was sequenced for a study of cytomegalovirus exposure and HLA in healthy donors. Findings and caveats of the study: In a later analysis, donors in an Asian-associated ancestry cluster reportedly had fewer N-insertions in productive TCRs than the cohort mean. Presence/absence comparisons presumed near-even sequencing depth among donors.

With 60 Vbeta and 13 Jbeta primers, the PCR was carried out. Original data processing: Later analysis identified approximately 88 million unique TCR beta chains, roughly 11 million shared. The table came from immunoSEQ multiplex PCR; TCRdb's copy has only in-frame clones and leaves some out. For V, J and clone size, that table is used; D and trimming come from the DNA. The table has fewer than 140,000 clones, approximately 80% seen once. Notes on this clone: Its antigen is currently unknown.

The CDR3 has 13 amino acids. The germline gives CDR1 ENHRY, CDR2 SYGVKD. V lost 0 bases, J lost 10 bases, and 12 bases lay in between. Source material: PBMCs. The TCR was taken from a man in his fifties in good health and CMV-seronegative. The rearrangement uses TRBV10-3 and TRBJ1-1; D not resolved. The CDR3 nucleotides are TGTGCCATCAGTGAGTCGCCCCCCCTGAGAGCTTTCTTT. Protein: CAISESPPLRAFF.